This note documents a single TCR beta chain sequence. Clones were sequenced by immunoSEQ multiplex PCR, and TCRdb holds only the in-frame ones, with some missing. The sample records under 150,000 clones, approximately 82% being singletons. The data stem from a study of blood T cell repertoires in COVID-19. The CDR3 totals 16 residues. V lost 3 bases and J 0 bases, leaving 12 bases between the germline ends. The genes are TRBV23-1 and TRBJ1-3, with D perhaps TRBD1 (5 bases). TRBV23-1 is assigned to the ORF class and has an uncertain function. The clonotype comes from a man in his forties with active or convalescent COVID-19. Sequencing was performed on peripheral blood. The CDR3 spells CASSQSPGYSGNTIYF. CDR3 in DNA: TGCGCCAGCAGTCAGTCACCAGGGTACTCTGGAAACACCATATATTTT.